These T cell receptor beta chains were read from a single sample in a study of T-cell reconstitution after alpha-beta-depleted transplantation in children. TCRdb recomputed calls from the PCR reads with MiXCR, one row per CDR3 protein. The profile shows 200,000 to 250,000 distinct CDR3 sequences, around 9.6% of them singletons. The sample here was PBMCs from the stem cell graft donor, taken from the stem cell graft. These receptors came from a human donor who donated a stem cell graft to a child with acute lymphoblastic leukemia. The CDR3 runs from the conserved cysteine through the conserved F or W. D genes are given only for firm matches. Expanded clones get a size class; other rows say once, few or many, or leave the size out.

J gene | clone size | D gene | V gene | CDR3 DNA | CDR3 protein
TRBJ2-7 | many | TRBD1 | TRBV29-1 | TGCAGCGTCGGGACAGACTCCTACGAGCAGTACTTC | CSVGTDSYEQYF
TRBJ1-6 | . | . | TRBV27 | TGTGCCAGCAGTCCGCCGTCGGGGGCAAATTCACCCCTCCACTTT | CASSPPSGANSPLHF
TRBJ2-7 | many | TRBD1 | TRBV12-3/TRBV12-4 | TGTGCCAGCAGTTCCGGACAGGGTGCGTACTTC | CASSSGQGAYF
TRBJ2-2 | many | . | TRBV5-1 | TGCGCCAGCAGCCGCTTATGGACAGAAGAGCTGTTTTTT | CASSRLWTEELFF
TRBJ2-5 | many | . | TRBV12-3/TRBV12-4 | TGTGCCAGCAGTTTGGCAGGGGGGTTGGAGACCCAGTACTTC | CASSLAGGLETQYF
TRBJ1-5 | many | TRBD1 | TRBV5-1 | TGCGCCAGCAGCTTCACAGGGGGTACGGAGCCCCAGCATTTT | CASSFTGGTEPQHF
TRBJ1-2 | . | TRBD1 | TRBV6-6 | TGTGCCAGCAGGGACGGGACAGGGAATGGCTACACCTTC | CASRDGTGNGYTF
TRBJ2-5 | many | TRBD1 | TRBV7-9 | TGTGCCAGCAGCATTAGACAGGGCGAATCGAGGGAGACCCAGTACTTC | CASSIRQGESRETQYF
TRBJ1-1 | . | TRBD1 | TRBV18 | TGTGCCAGCTCACCAAGACAGGGTATGAACACTGAAGCTTTCTTT | CASSPRQGMNTEAFF
TRBJ1-1 | many | TRBD1 | TRBV6-2/TRBV6-3 | TGTGCCAGCAGTTCCGGACAGGGGTTAATAGCGAACACTGAAGCTTTCTTT | CASSSGQGLIANTEAFF
TRBJ1-5 | few | . | TRBV19 | TGTGCCAGTTCCCGCGCGAGGACAGTCAATCAGCCCCAGCATTTT | CASSRARTVNQPQHF
TRBJ2-1 | few | TRBD2 | TRBV5-1 | TGCGCCAGCAGCTTGGCTAGCGGGGGGGCCGTAGATGAGCAGTTCTTC | CASSLASGGAVDEQFF
TRBJ1-3 | few | . | TRBV5-1 | TGCGCCAGCAGCTTGGTGGGACAACCTGGAAACACCATATATTTT | CASSLVGQPGNTIYF
TRBJ2-2 | many | . | TRBV20-1 | TGCAGTGCAACTCCCGCGGGAAAGGACACCGGGGAGCTGTTTTTT | CSATPAGKDTGELFF
TRBJ2-4 | . | . | TRBV27 | TGTGCCAGCAGTTTATCGTGGAGGGGAAACATTCAGTACTTC | CASSLSWRGNIQYF
TRBJ2-5 | . | . | TRBV4-1 | TGCGCCAGCAGCCAAGTCGGGTTGGGGGAACTAGCTGAGGAGACCCAGTACTTC | CASSQVGLGELAEETQYF
TRBJ2-2 | few | . | TRBV29-1 | TGCAGCGTTTTGTCCGGGACGAACACCGGGGAGCTGTTTTTT | CSVLSGTNTGELFF
TRBJ1-2 | . | . | TRBV11-2 | TGTGCCAGCAGCTTAGCGGGGGACGTGGGCTATGGCTACACCTTC | CASSLAGDVGYGYTF
TRBJ1-2 | many | . | TRBV12-3/TRBV12-4 | TGTGCCAGCACCCTCTCCGGTGGAGGTTCGGAATATAATGGCTACACCTTC | CASTLSGGGSEYNGYTF
TRBJ2-5 | . | . | TRBV7-6 | TGTGCCAGCAGCTTAGGAGGCGGGGATGGGGAGACCCAGTACTTC | CASSLGGGDGETQYF
TRBJ1-2 | many | . | TRBV5-6 | TGTGCCAGCAGCTCCCCAGAGGGAGGCTACACCTTC | CASSSPEGGYTF
TRBJ2-7 | . | TRBD2 | TRBV7-7 | TGTGCCAGCAGCCCGGGAGGACACGAGCAGTACTTC | CASSPGGHEQYF
TRBJ1-2 | few | . | TRBV4-3 | TGCGCCAGCAGCCAATTACTCCTACAGGCTGCTAACTATGGCTACACCTTC | CASSQLLLQAANYGYTF
TRBJ1-6 | few | . | TRBV12-3/TRBV12-4 | TGTGCCAGCAGTTTCCGGGCTACAGGGTTCAATTCACCCCTCCACTTT | CASSFRATGFNSPLHF
TRBJ2-7 | many | TRBD1 | TRBV5-1 | TGCGCCAGCAGCTTAAACAGCGGGACAGGGGCCTACGAGCAGTACTTC | CASSLNSGTGAYEQYF
TRBJ2-3 | few | TRBD1 | TRBV12-3/TRBV12-4 | TGTGCCAGCAGCATAGGACAGGATGACACAGATACGCAGTATTTT | CASSIGQDDTDTQYF
TRBJ2-3 | few | . | TRBV12-3/TRBV12-4 | TGTGCCAGCAGCCCCACTCGCAGCACAGATACGCAGTATTTT | CASSPTRSTDTQYF
TRBJ1-2 | many | . | TRBV6-5 | TGTGCCAGCAGTTACATGGGTCTCGGCTACACCTTC | CASSYMGLGYTF
TRBJ1-1 | . | . | TRBV2 | TGTGCCAGCACCACGGTCACTCCTCTGAACACTGAAGCTTTCTTT | CASTTVTPLNTEAFF
TRBJ1-4 | few | . | TRBV4-1 | TGCGCCAGCAGCCGAGACGGGGCGATGAATGAAAAACTGTTTTTT | CASSRDGAMNEKLFF
TRBJ1-3 | many | TRBD1 | TRBV12-3/TRBV12-4 | TGTGCCAGCAACGATTACAGGGGCGGCTCTGGAAACACCATATATTTT | CASNDYRGGSGNTIYF
TRBJ1-5 | few | . | TRBV18 | TGTGCCAGCTCATCAGAGGGGAGCAATCAGCCCCAGCATTTT | CASSSEGSNQPQHF
TRBJ2-7 | few | . | TRBV7-9 | TGTGCCAGCAGCTTAACAGCTACCTCCTACGAGCAGTACTTC | CASSLTATSYEQYF
TRBJ1-6 | many | . | TRBV7-2 | TGTGCCAGCAGCTTAATCCAGGGGATGTCACCCCTCCACTTT | CASSLIQGMSPLHF
TRBJ1-1 | . | . | TRBV5-6 | TGTGCCAGCAGCCCACTGGATGGGGGCGAGAACACTGAAGCTTTCTTT | CASSPLDGGENTEAFF
TRBJ2-5 | . | TRBD1 | TRBV18 | TGTGCCAGCTCCCCCGGGACAGGGGACTACGAGACCCAGTACTTC | CASSPGTGDYETQYF
TRBJ1-2 | . | . | TRBV5-4 | TGTGCCAGCAGCCAGGACAGTGACTATGGCTACACCTTC | CASSQDSDYGYTF
TRBJ2-7 | few | . | TRBV29-1 | TGCAGCGTTACGGTTCGGATCTCGACCTACGAGCAGTACTTC | CSVTVRISTYEQYF
TRBJ2-5 | few | TRBD2 | TRBV7-2 | TGTGCCAGCACCCCAGTCCAGCGGGGTGGGACCCAGTACTTC | CASTPVQRGGTQYF
TRBJ2-2 | . | TRBD1 | TRBV6-5 | TGTGCCAGCAGTTACTCCTGGGACAGGAACACCGGGGAGCTGTTTTTT | CASSYSWDRNTGELFF
TRBJ1-1 | few | . | TRBV27 | TGTGCCAGCAGTTTAGGGGGGAAGGGTTTCTTT | CASSLGGKGFF
TRBJ2-2 | few | TRBD1 | TRBV5-1 | TGCGCCAGCAGCCTGGTGGGACAGGGTGACACCGGGGAGCTGTTTTTT | CASSLVGQGDTGELFF
TRBJ1-6 | few | . | TRBV20-1 | TGCAGTGCTAGAGAGCCACCCGGGGCCCATAATTCACCCCTCCACTTT | CSAREPPGAHNSPLHF
TRBJ2-1 | . | . | TRBV29-1 | TGCAGCGTTGAAGGGACAGAAGAGAACAATGAGCAGTTCTTC | CSVEGTEENNEQFF
TRBJ1-1 | many | TRBD1 | TRBV7-9 | TGTGCCAGCAGTTTGGACAGGCGGAACACTGAAGCTTTCTTT | CASSLDRRNTEAFF
TRBJ1-4 | . | . | TRBV29-1 | TGCAGCGCCCTTCGGGACGGGGCCGAAAAACTGTTTTTT | CSALRDGAEKLFF
TRBJ1-4 | few | . | TRBV29-1 | TGCAGCGTCGGTGCCGGGACGGAAAAACTGTTTTTT | CSVGAGTEKLFF